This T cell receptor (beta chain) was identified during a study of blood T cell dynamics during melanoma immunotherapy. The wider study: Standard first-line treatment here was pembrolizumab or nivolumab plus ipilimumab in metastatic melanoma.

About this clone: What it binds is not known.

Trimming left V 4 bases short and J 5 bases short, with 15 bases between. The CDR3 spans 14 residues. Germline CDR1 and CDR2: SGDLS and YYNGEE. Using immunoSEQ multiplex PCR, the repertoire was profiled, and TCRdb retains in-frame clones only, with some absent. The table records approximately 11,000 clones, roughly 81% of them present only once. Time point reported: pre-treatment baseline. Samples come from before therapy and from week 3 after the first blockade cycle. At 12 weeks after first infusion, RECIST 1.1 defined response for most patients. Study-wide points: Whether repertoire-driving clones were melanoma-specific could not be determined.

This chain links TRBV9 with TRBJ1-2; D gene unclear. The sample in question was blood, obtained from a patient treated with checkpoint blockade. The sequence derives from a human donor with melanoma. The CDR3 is CASSSWGGSYGYTF. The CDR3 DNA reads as TGTGCCAGCAGCTCTTGGGGAGGATCTTATGGCTACACCTTC.